One and the same sample provided the 23 T cell receptor beta chains below, sequenced in a study of neurological immune-mediated disorders. Each CDR3 protein gets one entry after TCRdb re-called the 5' RACE reads with MiXCR. The data show about 17,000 distinct CDR3 sequences, roughly 3.5% seen once. Sequencing used CD8+ T cells from blood. The origin of the receptors is a woman between 40 and 55 years old in good health.

This clonotype was recorded many times. The chain couples TRBV7-9 to TRBJ1-5; 10 positions agree with TRBD1. The V and J ends lost 5 bases and 6 bases, in that order; junction bases with no gene match: 10. The CDR3 has 16 residues. Germline loops: CDR1 SEHNR, CDR2 FQNEAQ (reference sequence). DNA of the CDR3: TGTGCCAGCAGCCCCCTTTTGACAGGGGGCGGTCAGCCCCAGCATTTT. It specifies CASSPLLTGGGQPQHF.

By sample share, this clonotype is medium-sized (0.01 to 0.1%). The CDR3 spells CASSHGTGANEKLFF. CDR3 in DNA: TGCGCCAGCAGCCATGGGACAGGGGCTAATGAAAAACTGTTTTTT. The chain uses TRBV4-3 and TRBJ1-4; 10 bases line up with TRBD1. CDR1 is LGHNA and CDR2 is YSLEER in the germline V gene. Trimming cost V 3 bases and J 3 bases; bases outside gene matches: 1. The CDR3 spans 15 residues.

This clonotype has at least ten counts. The V gene is TRBV7-9, the J gene TRBJ1-5; no definite D call. The CDR3 is 14 amino acids. Between the trimmed V and J ends, which lost 5 bases and 5 bases, there was a span of 13 bases. CDR1 SEHNR and CDR2 FQNEAQ come from the germline V gene (reference sequence). The CDR3 loop is CASSDLASYQPQHF. Here the CDR3 DNA reads TGTGCCAGCAGCGATTTGGCTTCGTATCAGCCCCAGCATTTT.

This clonotype has at least ten counts. The chain links TRBV6-2 or TRBV6-3 to TRBJ2-3; D is undetermined. This CDR3 region has 13 residues. In germline, CDR1 is MNHEY, CDR2 SVGEGT. Between the trimmed V and J ends, which lost 7 bases and 5 bases, there was a span of 13 bases. In nucleotides, the CDR3 is TGTGCCAGCAACGATGACGCCGGAGATACGCAGTATTTT. As protein: CASNDDAGDTQYF.

The V and J genes are TRBV6-2 or TRBV6-3 and TRBJ2-7, with 12 bases matching TRBD2. This CDR3 has 16 residues. With 2 bases clipped from V and 2 bases from J, the junction kept 4 bases outside the gene matches. CDR1 and CDR2 (germline): MNHEY, SVGEGT. The CDR3 coding sequence is TGTGCCAGCAGTTACGGGACTAGCGGGCCTACCTACGAGCAGTACTTC. It encodes CASSYGTSGPTYEQYF.

In this sample, this clonotype turned up many times. The V call is TRBV15, the J call TRBJ2-7, with 8 nucleotides matching TRBD2. V was pared by 0 bases and J by 1 base, with 5 bases of the junction left unmatched. This CDR3 region has 16 residues. CDR1 is LNHNV and CDR2 is YYDKDF in the germline V gene (reference sequence). In nucleotides, the CDR3 is TGTGCCACCAGCAGAGATTTCCTAGCGGGTTCCTACGAGCAGTACTTC. Encoded protein: CATSRDFLAGSYEQYF.

This clonotype was found many times. The genes are TRBV10-3 and TRBJ1-5, with 7 bases fitting TRBD1. V was pared by 5 bases and J by 13 bases, with 8 bases of the junction left unmatched. CDR3 length: 12 residues. CDR1 is ENHRY, CDR2 SYGVKD, per germline. Written as DNA, the CDR3 is TGTGCCATCAGTCTTGACAGGGAGGCACAGCATTTT. Translated, it gives CAISLDREAQHF.

This clonotype was detected many times. The rearrangement uses TRBV20-1 and TRBJ2-1, with 14 positions matching TRBD2. J lost 6 bases, V lost 1 base, and 5 bases had no gene match. This CDR3 comprises 16 residues. Germline lookup yields CDR1 DFQATT and CDR2 SNEGSKA (reference sequence). The CDR3 reads CSARGPGLAGVNEQFF. The CDR3 DNA sequence: TGCAGTGCTAGAGGCCCGGGACTAGCGGGAGTCAATGAGCAGTTCTTC.

This clonotype appeared many times. The chain joins TRBV6-2 or TRBV6-3 to TRBJ2-1, with D tentatively TRBD2 (6 bases). Germline loops: CDR1 MNHEY, CDR2 SVGEGT. The V and J ends lost 7 bases and 6 bases respectively, with 22 bases between them. The CDR3 runs to 16 residues. CDR3 residues: CASNHIGGGSRNEQFF. CDR3 nucleotide sequence: TGTGCCAGCAACCATATCGGCGGAGGGAGTCGCAATGAGCAGTTCTTC.

This clonotype appeared many times. The J gene is TRBJ2-7, the V gene TRBV5-5; D not resolved. In germline, CDR1 is SGHKS, CDR2 YYEKEE (reference sequence). This CDR3 region has 13 residues. V was trimmed by 6 bases and J by 7 bases, leaving 17 bases between them. The DNA for the CDR3 is TGTGCCAGCAACCCTGGGCCCGTGGGAGAGCAGTACTTC. Residues: CASNPGPVGEQYF.

This clonotype was seen repeatedly, ten times or more. This chain links TRBV7-8 with TRBJ2-2, with 10 bases aligning to TRBD2. Per germline, CDR1 SGHVS and CDR2 FQNEAQ. This CDR3 has 17 residues. After removal of 5 bases from V and 0 bases from J, the junction contained 6 bases not matched to a gene. For the CDR3, the DNA is TGTGCCAGCAGCCCATGGACTAGCGGACCGAACACCGGGGAGCTGTTTTTT. Translated: CASSPWTSGPNTGELFF.

This clonotype has ten or more counts. The chain employs TRBV11-2 and TRBJ1-4, with 8 bases matching TRBD1. CDR3 length equals 12 residues. Per germline, CDR1 SGHAT and CDR2 FQNNGV. V lost 4 bases to trimming and J lost 11 bases; unmatched junction nucleotides: 3. CDR3 loop: CASSSDRAKLFF. The CDR3 DNA reads TGTGCCAGCAGCTCGGACAGGGCCAAACTGTTTTTT.

There are many counts of this clonotype. This rearrangement joins TRBV4-1 to TRBJ1-2; a possible D gene is TRBD1 (5 bases). The germline V gene encodes CDR1 MGHRA and CDR2 YSYEKL. The CDR3 contains 14 residues. V lost 5 bases, J lost 4 bases, and 14 bases lay in between. Here the CDR3 reads CASSSEGVVYGYTF. The CDR3 bases are TGCGCCAGCAGCTCAGAAGGGGTTGTCTATGGCTACACCTTC.

This clonotype occurred many times. The gene calls are TRBV7-9 and TRBJ1-1; 8 nucleotides agree with TRBD1. From germline, CDR1 is SEHNR and CDR2 FQNEAQ (reference sequence). V dropped 4 bases and J dropped 0; count of bases not matched to a gene: 7. The CDR3 loop spans 16 amino acids. The CDR3 nucleotides read TGTGCCAGCAGCTCATGGGGGACAGGAATGAACACTGAAGCTTTCTTT. Translation gives CASSSWGTGMNTEAFF.

This clonotype was counted at least ten times. V usage is TRBV12-3 or TRBV12-4 and J usage is TRBJ1-2; D is perhaps TRBD1 (6 bases). V was cut by 6 bases and J by 1 base, with 12 bases left in between. The CDR3 has 14 residues. The CDR3 loop reads CASSLDSINYGYTF. Written as DNA, the CDR3 is TGTGCCAGCAGCCTGGACAGCATTAACTATGGCTACACCTTC.

In its sample, this clonotype was seen many times. The rearrangement uses TRBV12-3 or TRBV12-4 and TRBJ2-2; D may be TRBD2 (5 bases). Trimming removed 3 bases at V and 3 bases at J, with 11 bases between. The CDR3 consists of 15 residues. CDR3 sequence (DNA): TGTGCCAGCAGTTTTACACTAGAGGACACCGGGGAGCTGTTTTTT. Translating it yields CASSFTLEDTGELFF.

This clonotype was picked up many times. V usage is TRBV5-1 and J usage is TRBJ2-3; 8 bases align to TRBD2. V was clipped by 3 bases and J by 4 bases; unmatched bases: 7. Germline CDR1 and CDR2: SGHRS and YFSETQ. The CDR3 runs 15 residues. The CDR3 DNA follows: TGCGCCAGCAGCTCCCAGCGGGAGAGGGCAGATACGCAGTATTTT. The encoded protein is CASSSQRERADTQYF.

This clonotype was recorded at least ten times. This rearrangement joins TRBV6-4 to TRBJ2-2; tentatively, D is TRBD2 (5 bases). Per the germline V gene, CDR1 is MRHNA and CDR2 is SNTAGT. V was pared by 0 bases and J by 3 bases, with 5 bases between. This CDR3 has 14 amino acids. CDR3 nucleotide sequence: TGTGCCAGCAGTGACTCGGGAGACACCGGGGAGCTGTTTTTT. Translation gives CASSDSGDTGELFF.

This clonotype has at least ten counts. The chain links TRBV4-1 to TRBJ1-1; D remains ambiguous. Looked up from germline, CDR1 is MGHRA and CDR2 is YSYEKL. The germline V and J ends were trimmed by 1 base and 1 base, with 16 bases remaining between them. This CDR3 region has 17 residues. The CDR3 sequence: CASSQVSGPGWNTEAFF. Written as DNA, the CDR3 is TGCGCCAGCAGCCAAGTATCCGGTCCGGGGTGGAACACTGAAGCTTTCTTT.

This clonotype was detected many times. The chain is built from TRBV27 and TRBJ2-5, with D hard to call. V was trimmed by 0 bases and J by 4 bases, leaving 12 bases between them. CDR1 is MNHEY, CDR2 SMNVEV, per germline (reference sequence). This CDR3 has 15 residues. The CDR3 sequence: CASSLSIRLRETQYF. CDR3 coding DNA: TGTGCCAGCAGTTTATCGATCAGGCTGAGAGAGACCCAGTACTTC.

This clonotype was counted between two and nine times. J is TRBJ1-2 and V is TRBV20-1, with D possibly matching TRBD1 (5 bases). Germline loops: CDR1 DFQATT, CDR2 SNEGSKA (reference sequence). The CDR3 loop spans 13 amino acids. The CDR3 is CTVLGSGTYGYTF. CDR3 sequence (DNA): TGCACCGTGCTAGGGTCTGGGACTTATGGCTACACCTTC.

This clonotype was counted many times. V usage is TRBV11-2 and J usage is TRBJ2-4; D gene unclear. CDR1 and CDR2 (germline): SGHAT, FQNNGV. CDR3 length: 16 residues. V was clipped by 1 base and J by 0 bases, with 10 bases between them. The CDR3 here is CASSLGRTVAKNIQYF. In DNA, the CDR3 is TGTGCCAGCAGCTTAGGACGAACGGTAGCCAAAAACATTCAGTACTTC.

This clonotype was detected many times. V and J are TRBV29-1 and TRBJ2-2; D gene uncertain. The V gene's germline CDR1 is SQVTM and CDR2 ANQGSEA. The CDR3 extends over 11 amino acids. Trimming removed 3 bases from V and 6 bases from J, with 5 bases in between. Written as DNA, the CDR3 is TGCAGCGTTGAGTACGCCGGGGAGCTGTTTTTT. Protein product: CSVEYAGELFF.